This paragraph covers one TCR beta chain sequence. The data belong to a study of blood T cell repertoires in COVID-19. Across the study: From the United States, Italy and Spain came samples of acute and convalescent COVID-19. Sources were T cells, B-cell-depleted T cells, or PBMCs; the material itself was cDNA or gDNA.

Assay: immunoSEQ multiplex PCR; the TCRdb copy retains only in-frame clones and omits some. Of fewer than 100,000 clones listed, 80% to 90% were seen once; the top ten hold 15%. V was pared by 7 bases and J by 7 bases, with 8 bases between. This CDR3 spans 11 amino acids. Germline V gene sequence: CDR1 MNHEY, CDR2 SMNVEV (reference sequence). This chain links TRBV27 with TRBJ2-1; D is unclear. Sequenced input: peripheral blood. The sequence came from a human donor in a cohort sampled during active COVID-19. For the CDR3, the DNA is TGTGCCAGCATGTTCAGTAATGAGCAGTTCTTC. This codes for CASMFSNEQFF.